These T cell receptor beta chains were read from a single sample in a study of blood T cell repertoires in COVID-19. Using immunoSEQ multiplex PCR, the repertoire was profiled, and TCRdb retains in-frame clones only, with some absent. The data show about 90,000 clones, about nine tenths seen once. The material sequenced was peripheral blood. These receptors came from a male donor with acute or convalescent COVID-19. Both conserved end residues are part of each CDR3. Fields, in order: clone size, V gene, J gene, D gene, CDR3 DNA, CDR3 protein. The D gene is left open where the match is weak. Size values are once, few and many counts, or a class for expanded clones, and some rows have none.

abundance: -
v_gene: TRBV7-9
j_gene: TRBJ1-5
d_gene: -
CDR3nt: TGTGCCAGCAGCCCGGGATCCGGGGGGCCCCAGCATTTT
CDR3aa: CASSPGSGGPQHF

abundance: -
v_gene: TRBV30
j_gene: TRBJ1-2
d_gene: -
CDR3nt: TGTGCCTGGAGTCGGGAACAGCCATATGGCTACACCTTC
CDR3aa: CAWSREQPYGYTF

abundance: -
v_gene: TRBV19
j_gene: TRBJ1-5
d_gene: -
CDR3nt: TGTGCCAGTAGTCCCGGGTCGAACCTCAATCAGCCCCAGCATTTT
CDR3aa: CASSPGSNLNQPQHF

abundance: -
v_gene: TRBV20-1
j_gene: TRBJ2-3
d_gene: -
CDR3nt: TGCAGGGCCAGTACGGCGGGGGCATTGAGCACAGATACGCAGTATTTT
CDR3aa: CRASTAGALSTDTQYF

abundance: -
v_gene: TRBV30
j_gene: TRBJ1-5
d_gene: TRBD1
CDR3nt: TGTGCCTGGAGTGGCCGGGACAGGGTCACTCAGCCCCAGCATTTT
CDR3aa: CAWSGRDRVTQPQHF

abundance: -
v_gene: TRBV7-8
j_gene: TRBJ2-3
d_gene: -
CDR3nt: TGTGCCAGCAGCCGAGGACAGCAAGACACAGATACGCAGTATTTT
CDR3aa: CASSRGQQDTDTQYF

abundance: -
v_gene: TRBV6-5
j_gene: TRBJ1-4
d_gene: -
CDR3nt: TGTGCCAGCAGTCGCAGGGGTAATGAAAAACTGTTTTTT
CDR3aa: CASSRRGNEKLFF

abundance: -
v_gene: TRBV19
j_gene: TRBJ2-2
d_gene: -
CDR3nt: TGTGCCAGTAGTATAGGAGGGGGTACCGGGGAGCTGTTTTTT
CDR3aa: CASSIGGGTGELFF

abundance: -
v_gene: TRBV10-3
j_gene: TRBJ2-3
d_gene: -
CDR3nt: TGTGCCATCAGTGAGCCCCCGGGGGATACGCAGTATTTT
CDR3aa: CAISEPPGDTQYF

abundance: -
v_gene: TRBV7-2
j_gene: TRBJ2-1
d_gene: TRBD2
CDR3nt: TGTGCCAGCAGAACCGGGGGGGCCTCCTACAATGAGCAGTTCTTC
CDR3aa: CASRTGGASYNEQFF

abundance: -
v_gene: TRBV28
j_gene: TRBJ1-5
d_gene: TRBD1
CDR3nt: TGTGCCAGCAGTGCGGGGGACAGGGACAATCAGCCCCAGCATTTT
CDR3aa: CASSAGDRDNQPQHF

abundance: -
v_gene: TRBV5-1
j_gene: TRBJ1-2
d_gene: TRBD1
CDR3nt: TGCGCCAGCAGCAACAGGCCGGGACAGGGGGAAGGCTACACCTTC
CDR3aa: CASSNRPGQGEGYTF

abundance: -
v_gene: TRBV7-8
j_gene: TRBJ2-3
d_gene: TRBD2
CDR3nt: TGTGCCAGCAGCTTAGTTGGCGGGGGGACGCAGTATTTT
CDR3aa: CASSLVGGGTQYF

abundance: -
v_gene: TRBV11-1
j_gene: TRBJ1-2
d_gene: TRBD1
CDR3nt: TGTGCCAGCAGCTTATCGGACAGGGACTATGGCTACACCTTC
CDR3aa: CASSLSDRDYGYTF

abundance: -
v_gene: TRBV5-1
j_gene: TRBJ2-1
d_gene: -
CDR3nt: TGCGCCAGCAGCTTACAGGGTTTTGAGCAGTTCTTC
CDR3aa: CASSLQGFEQFF

abundance: -
v_gene: TRBV18
j_gene: TRBJ1-1
d_gene: TRBD1
CDR3nt: TGTGCCAGCTCACCCCCGGGACAGGGGACTGAAGCTTTCTTT
CDR3aa: CASSPPGQGTEAFF

abundance: -
v_gene: TRBV6-5
j_gene: TRBJ2-1
d_gene: TRBD2
CDR3nt: TGTGCCATCTCACGGGGGGGCGGCTACAATGAGCAGTTCTTC
CDR3aa: CAISRGGGYNEQFF

abundance: -
v_gene: TRBV27
j_gene: TRBJ2-7
d_gene: -
CDR3nt: TGTGCCAGCAGTTCGGTGGGGCAGGACGAGCAGTACTTC
CDR3aa: CASSSVGQDEQYF

abundance: few
v_gene: TRBV28
j_gene: TRBJ1-5
d_gene: TRBD1
CDR3nt: TGTGCCAGCAGTTTATATATGGGACAGGGGGGGAAGAATCAGCCCCAGCATTTT
CDR3aa: CASSLYMGQGGKNQPQHF

abundance: -
v_gene: TRBV25-1
j_gene: TRBJ1-3
d_gene: -
CDR3nt: TGTGCCAGCAGGGGCCTGGGACAAAACACCATATATTTT
CDR3aa: CASRGLGQNTIYF

abundance: once
v_gene: TRBV24-1
j_gene: TRBJ2-1
d_gene: -
CDR3nt: TGTGCCACCAGTGACCCTCATGCGAATGAGCAGTTCTTC
CDR3aa: CATSDPHANEQFF

abundance: -
v_gene: TRBV5-4
j_gene: TRBJ2-7
d_gene: -
CDR3nt: TGTGCCAGCAGTCCTAATTCGGGTAGCGCCTCCTACGAGCAGTACTTC
CDR3aa: CASSPNSGSASYEQYF

abundance: -
v_gene: TRBV5-1
j_gene: TRBJ1-2
d_gene: TRBD1
CDR3nt: TGCGCCAGCAGCCAGGGACAGGGGTCCATCTATGGCTACACCTTC
CDR3aa: CASSQGQGSIYGYTF

abundance: -
v_gene: TRBV19
j_gene: TRBJ2-5
d_gene: TRBD1
CDR3nt: TGTGCCAGTAGCCAGACAGGGTCACAGACCCAGTACTTC
CDR3aa: CASSQTGSQTQYF

abundance: few
v_gene: TRBV6-5
j_gene: TRBJ2-7
d_gene: TRBD1
CDR3nt: TGTGCCAGCAGTTCTCCGGGACAGGGGCACTACGAGCAGTACTTC
CDR3aa: CASSSPGQGHYEQYF

abundance: -
v_gene: TRBV5-4
j_gene: TRBJ2-7
d_gene: -
CDR3nt: TGTGCCAGCAGCCGGGACATCTCCTACGAGCAGTACTTC
CDR3aa: CASSRDISYEQYF

abundance: -
v_gene: TRBV19
j_gene: TRBJ2-1
d_gene: -
CDR3nt: TGTGCCAGTAGTAGCTTCGGCCAGGTCTCCTACAATGAGCAGTTCTTC
CDR3aa: CASSSFGQVSYNEQFF

abundance: once
v_gene: TRBV27
j_gene: TRBJ2-1
d_gene: TRBD1
CDR3nt: TGTGCCAGCAGTTCGAGGGGGCCTAAGCAGTTCTTC
CDR3aa: CASSSRGPKQFF

abundance: -
v_gene: TRBV28
j_gene: TRBJ1-3
d_gene: -
CDR3nt: TGTGCCAGCAGTTTAGCCCAGGGGTACGGGACCATATATTTT
CDR3aa: CASSLAQGYGTIYF

abundance: -
v_gene: TRBV5-4
j_gene: TRBJ2-1
d_gene: TRBD1
CDR3nt: TGTGCCAGCAGCTTGGCCGGGACAGGGGGTTACAATGAGCAGTTCTTC
CDR3aa: CASSLAGTGGYNEQFF

abundance: -
v_gene: TRBV28
j_gene: TRBJ2-7
d_gene: TRBD1
CDR3nt: TGTGCCAGCAGTCTTACCGGGACAGGGACCTTCGAGCAGTACTTC
CDR3aa: CASSLTGTGTFEQYF

abundance: -
v_gene: TRBV2
j_gene: TRBJ1-2
d_gene: TRBD1
CDR3nt: TGTGCCAGCAGCCGGACAGGGGGCGCGAGTAGTGGCTACACCTTC
CDR3aa: CASSRTGGASSGYTF

abundance: -
v_gene: TRBV5-4
j_gene: TRBJ2-3
d_gene: TRBD2
CDR3nt: TGTGCCAGCAGCCCTAGTTGGGGGGGATCGGATACGCAGTATTTT
CDR3aa: CASSPSWGGSDTQYF

abundance: once
v_gene: TRBV11-2
j_gene: TRBJ1-2
d_gene: -
CDR3nt: TGTGCCAGCAGCTTCCCCCCGGGGAATTATGGCTACACCTTC
CDR3aa: CASSFPPGNYGYTF

abundance: -
v_gene: TRBV11-1
j_gene: TRBJ2-7
d_gene: TRBD1
CDR3nt: TGTGCCAGCAGCTCCCGGGACAGGGGGCAGGAGCAGTACTTC
CDR3aa: CASSSRDRGQEQYF

abundance: -
v_gene: TRBV12-5
j_gene: TRBJ1-2
d_gene: -
CDR3nt: TGTGGGGGAGTTGATGGAGTCTCCAAAGCTAACTATGGCTACACCTTC
CDR3aa: CGGVDGVSKANYGYTF

abundance: -
v_gene: TRBV6-5
j_gene: TRBJ2-3
d_gene: TRBD2
CDR3nt: TGTGCCAGCAGAGCGGGGGGGCCAACAGATACGCAGTATTTT
CDR3aa: CASRAGGPTDTQYF

abundance: medium-sized
v_gene: TRBV7-9
j_gene: TRBJ2-3
d_gene: TRBD1
CDR3nt: TGTGCCAGCAGCGCGGGACAGGGGGCGCAGGTGGAGCAGTATTTT
CDR3aa: CASSAGQGAQVEQYF

abundance: -
v_gene: TRBV6-6
j_gene: TRBJ2-5
d_gene: TRBD1
CDR3nt: TGTGCCAGCACCGAACCCCGGGACAGGGGTTTAGAGACCCAGTACTTC
CDR3aa: CASTEPRDRGLETQYF

abundance: -
v_gene: TRBV5-1
j_gene: TRBJ2-2
d_gene: -
CDR3nt: TGCGCCAGCAGCATTGGGTCGACTAGTTGGAGCACCGGGGAGCTGTTTTTT
CDR3aa: CASSIGSTSWSTGELFF

abundance: -
v_gene: TRBV7-9
j_gene: TRBJ2-1
d_gene: -
CDR3nt: TGTGCCAGCAGCTTATCGGCAGGATACAATGAGCAGTTCTTC
CDR3aa: CASSLSAGYNEQFF

abundance: -
v_gene: TRBV9
j_gene: TRBJ2-3
d_gene: TRBD1
CDR3nt: TGTGCCAGCAGCGAGGGACAGGGAGATACGCAGTATTTT
CDR3aa: CASSEGQGDTQYF

abundance: -
v_gene: TRBV10-3
j_gene: TRBJ2-1
d_gene: TRBD2
CDR3nt: TGTGCCATCAGCACCGGGACTAGCGGTGACAATGAGCAGTTCTTC
CDR3aa: CAISTGTSGDNEQFF

abundance: -
v_gene: TRBV2
j_gene: TRBJ1-6
d_gene: -
CDR3nt: TGTGCCAGCAGTGAATTAGGACAGCTAAATTCACCCCTCCACTTT
CDR3aa: CASSELGQLNSPLHF

abundance: -
v_gene: TRBV7-9
j_gene: TRBJ2-3
d_gene: TRBD1
CDR3nt: TGTGCCAGCAGCCGGATCCGGGACAGTGGCCCAGATACGCAGTATTTT
CDR3aa: CASSRIRDSGPDTQYF

abundance: -
v_gene: TRBV30
j_gene: TRBJ1-1
d_gene: TRBD1
CDR3nt: TGTGCCGCCGGGAGGCGGACAGGGGTCACTGAAGCTTTCTTT
CDR3aa: CAAGRRTGVTEAFF

abundance: -
v_gene: TRBV6-2/TRBV6-3
j_gene: TRBJ2-1
d_gene: -
CDR3nt: TGTGCCAGCAGTCAAACAGGGATCAATGAGCAGTTCTTC
CDR3aa: CASSQTGINEQFF

abundance: -
v_gene: TRBV19
j_gene: TRBJ2-5
d_gene: -
CDR3nt: TGTGCCACCATGGACAGCCAAGAGACCCAGTACTTC
CDR3aa: CATMDSQETQYF

abundance: -
v_gene: TRBV4-1
j_gene: TRBJ1-2
d_gene: TRBD1
CDR3nt: TGCGCCAGCAGCCAAGACAGTTACGGACAGGGAAGACTTGGCTACACCTTC
CDR3aa: CASSQDSYGQGRLGYTF

abundance: -
v_gene: TRBV5-1
j_gene: TRBJ2-2
d_gene: -
CDR3nt: TGCGCCAGCAGCGATGGGGCTTGGAACACCGGGGAGCTGTTTTTT
CDR3aa: CASSDGAWNTGELFF

abundance: -
v_gene: TRBV9
j_gene: TRBJ1-1
d_gene: -
CDR3nt: TGTGCCAGCAGCAAAACCGGCGGGAAGGGCACTGAAGCTTTCTTT
CDR3aa: CASSKTGGKGTEAFF

abundance: -
v_gene: TRBV3-1/TRBV3-2
j_gene: TRBJ2-3
d_gene: -
CDR3nt: TGTGCCAGCTCGGGGGACTCTTCAGATACGCAGTATTTT
CDR3aa: CASSGDSSDTQYF

abundance: -
v_gene: TRBV14
j_gene: TRBJ1-1
d_gene: -
CDR3nt: TGTGCCAGCAGCCGACAAACAGGGAACACTGAAGCTTTCTTT
CDR3aa: CASSRQTGNTEAFF

abundance: -
v_gene: TRBV2
j_gene: TRBJ1-5
d_gene: -
CDR3nt: TGTGCCAGCAGGCCGGGACAATCAGGTCAGCCCCAGCATTTT
CDR3aa: CASRPGQSGQPQHF

abundance: -
v_gene: TRBV7-3
j_gene: TRBJ2-3
d_gene: -
CDR3nt: TGTGCCAGCGCTCAGGCAGAACCCACAGATACGCAGTATTTT
CDR3aa: CASAQAEPTDTQYF

abundance: -
v_gene: TRBV28
j_gene: TRBJ1-2
d_gene: -
CDR3nt: TGTGCCAGCAGTACCCACCCTGGCAGGCCTCGGTATGGCTACACCTTC
CDR3aa: CASSTHPGRPRYGYTF

abundance: -
v_gene: TRBV30
j_gene: TRBJ1-4
d_gene: TRBD1
CDR3nt: TGTGCCTGGAGTTCACAGGGGGAGGAAAAACTGTTTTTT
CDR3aa: CAWSSQGEEKLFF

abundance: -
v_gene: TRBV6-4
j_gene: TRBJ2-5
d_gene: TRBD2
CDR3nt: TGTGCCAGCAGCCCCCTCAGCGGGGGGGCTCGGGAGACCCAGTACTTC
CDR3aa: CASSPLSGGARETQYF